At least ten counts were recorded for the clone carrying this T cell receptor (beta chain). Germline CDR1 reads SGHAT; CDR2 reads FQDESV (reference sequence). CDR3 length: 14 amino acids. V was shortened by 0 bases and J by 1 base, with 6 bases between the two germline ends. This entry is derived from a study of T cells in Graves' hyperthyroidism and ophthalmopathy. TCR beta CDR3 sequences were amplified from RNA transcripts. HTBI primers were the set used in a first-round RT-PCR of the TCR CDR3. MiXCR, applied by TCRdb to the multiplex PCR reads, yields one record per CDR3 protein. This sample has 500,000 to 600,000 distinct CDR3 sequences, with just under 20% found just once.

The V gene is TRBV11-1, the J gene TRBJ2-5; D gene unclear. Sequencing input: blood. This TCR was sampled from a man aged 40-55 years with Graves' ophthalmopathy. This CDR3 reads CASSLAAFQETQYF. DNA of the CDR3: TGTGCCAGCAGCTTAGCGGCCTTCCAAGAGACCCAGTACTTC. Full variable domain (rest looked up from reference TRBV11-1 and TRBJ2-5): EAEVAQSPRYKITEKSQAVAFWCDPISGHATLYWYRQILGQGPELLVQFQDESVVDDSQLPKDRFSAERLKGVDSTLKIQPAELGDSAMYLCASSLAAFQETQYFGPGTRLLVL.